The following is a T cell receptor beta chain sequence with its context. Its antigen is unknown. After re-calling the 5' RACE reads, TCRdb lists one entry per CDR3 protein, DNA absent. Its table records just over 300,000 distinct CDR3 sequences. This sample was taken from a study of monozygotic twins with inflammatory bowel disease. General observations from the study: With others, IBD patients shared fewer clonotypes than healthy twins did, especially with disease activity. No difference was seen in repertoire similarity between concordant and discordant twins, possibly from limited power. T cell subtypes that differed could not be told apart.

Germline loops: CDR1 MNHEY, CDR2 SVGAGI. The CDR3 has 14 amino acids. The specimen was blood. V is TRBV6-5 and J is TRBJ2-7; lacking DNA, the TRBD2 call made by TCRdb goes unchecked. This sequence originates from a human donor with ulcerative colitis or Crohn's disease, or a healthy co-twin of an affected twin (not recorded which). CDR3 region: CASSLGTSLREQYF.